Here is one TCR beta chain with its context. Its antigen is undetermined. This may come from a read error, since a much larger clone is one base off. This entry belongs to a study of metastatic and nonmetastatic thyroid tumors. Treatment of any kind had been given to no patient before thyroid surgery. Whole-study findings and limits: Benign nodules reportedly had significantly lower TCR beta diversity than malignant thyroid tumors in blood and tumor.

V gave up 6 bases and J gave up 0 bases, with 24 bases separating them. The CDR3 loop spans 19 amino acids. Germline-derived CDR1 and CDR2 are MGHDK and SYGVNS. TCRdb re-called clones via MiXCR from the PCR reads. The sample lists tens of thousands of clones, approximately 13% occurring once. The sample was tumor tissue. The rearrangement joins TRBV25-1 to TRBJ1-5; D perhaps matches TRBD1 (5 bases). This sequence originates from a female donor with papillary thyroid cancer or a benign thyroid nodule (not recorded which). Some clones in this sample may be carry-over from other donors' samples. CDR3 sequence reads: CASRYPGTRGGDSNQPQHF. In DNA form, the CDR3 reads TGTGCCAGCAGATACCCCGGGACTCGGGGGGGAGATAGCAATCAGCCCCAGCATTTT.